This T cell receptor beta chain was recorded in a study of shared clonotypes between healthy human individuals (dated by TCRdb to about 2020). Regarding the complete study: The cohort included three men and a couple of women between 18 and 49 years of age. For each donor, CD4 naive and CD4 memory were each given three plates, CD8 naive was given two plates, and CD8 memory was given one plate. Blood TCR repertoires of a handful of healthy adults were deeply sequenced to estimate repertoire size and the extent of clonotype sharing between individuals. Libraries were prepared and TCR repertoires were sequenced by different laboratories using diverse techniques, in order to increase sequencing depth and limit assay-specific biases. Per donor, leukapheresis produced somewhere between about 0.8 and 9 billion PBMCs.

CDR1 SNHLY and CDR2 FYNNEI were looked up in the germline V gene. From V the trimming removes 7 bases and from J it removes 6 bases, while the gene matches leave 5 bases of the junction unaccounted for. Its CDR3 holds 13 amino acids, cysteine through phenylalanine. Of the read, only the CDR3 DNA is kept; its 39 bases are in frame from base 1. CD8 naive samples were CD45RO-negative cells positively selected for CCR7, giving a CD45RA+CCR7+ population that excluded TemRA cells. The donors were healthy, HIV-negative adults who had no recently reported acute infections or vaccinations. Every donor was a Caucasian adult residing in Nashville, Tennessee, USA. Blood was obtained by leukapheresis, after which PBMCs were separated by Ficoll-Histopaque density gradient centrifugation and cryopreserved in liquid nitrogen vapor phase. Analytical flow cytometry was used to check the purity and quantity of every magnetically sorted T cell population. From each sorted fraction, genomic DNA was isolated and quantified by UV absorbance on a Nanodrop 2000c.

Summary of the overall study and its limitations: Compared with non-shared clonotypes, the clonotypes found in all four sorted-subset donors had higher generation probabilities. About 5% of naive CD4, 3.5% of naive CD8, around 2.3% of memory CD4, and 0.4% of memory CD8 clonotypes were shared across several donors. Estimated clonotype richness was generally larger for naive than for memory subsets. Even with the large sequencing depth, rarefaction of the sorted-subset datasets indicated that sequencing was incomplete. Pairwise subsampling led to the expectation that sequencing depth would affect the degree of clonotype sharing among donors. Sampling was restricted to blood, and TCR repertoires in tissue are likely to differ from TCR repertoires in blood. Because the study included only a small number of donors, the genetic and exposure-history diversity represented was limited.

About this clone itself: Its specific antigen is unknown. Qualities for individual bases were not recorded, and no much larger clone is one base off.

Using the deep immunoSEQ assay, TCR CDR3 regions were amplified from genomic DNA by multiplex PCR. Genomic DNA extracted from each cell subset was distributed evenly over all wells of several immunoSEQ 96-well plates, and each plate served as one replicate. Each replicate PCR for sorted subsets received about 180 ng genomic DNA, equal to about 30,000 T cell genomes. Purified libraries were quantified with a Qubit 3.0 fluorometer, sized on a Bioanalyzer 2100, and re-quantified with the KAPA Library Quantification kit. Every immunoSEQ 96-well plate was sequenced on a dedicated single-read 150-cycle Illumina NextSeq 550 flow cell. The paper's data handling went like this. The immunoSEQ output contained only junctional sequences without quality scores, so filtering could not match that applied to full-length reads. Sequences were annotated with PyIR, a Python wrapper for IgBLAST v1.9, and V/J genes and CDR3 were assigned using IMGT germline references. Reads were removed for weak V/J assignments (E-value above 1e-6), missing CDR3, stop codons, out-of-frame junctions, or ambiguous translated residues. A V3J clonotype was defined by an identical inferred V gene, J gene, and CDR3 amino acid sequence. Percentage overlap between repertoires was computed as shared unique clonotypes divided by the size of the smaller repertoire. Repertoire richness was assessed with RTK rarefaction, the Chao1 estimator, and Recon v2.1 estimates of unobserved clonotypes. Generation probabilities for all TCRbeta clonotypes obtained by the gDNA method from a handful of donors were computed using OLGA. TCRdb's version of the immuneACCESS table is confined to in-frame rearrangements and falls short of the full clone set. An unresolved V gene accounts for under half of the shortfall where checked; the remainder is of unknown origin. That table supplies the V and J calls and clone size; D and trimming were determined from the DNA. This sample is represented by about 800,000 clones; 95% to 97% of them were singletons. Over 0.2% of the sample comes from the top ten.

This receptor was identified in a man aged 30-40 years in good health. Source material: naive CD8+ T cells sorted from blood. The cell subset or site label, read with the paper, signifies: CD45RA+CCR7+. The sequence joins TRBV2 to TRBJ2-2; a stretch of 7 junction bases matches TRBD2. Here is the DNA: TGTGCCAGCACGGGAGGAATCGCCGGGGAGCTGTTTTTT. Translated, this gives CASTGGIAGELFF.